The clone carrying this TCR beta chain was detected many times. What it binds is unknown. The TCR beta cDNA libraries carried unique molecular identifiers. It was from roughly 1 to 10 million T cells that around 500,000 cDNA molecules came. TCRdb reprocessed the PCR reads with MiXCR, giving one entry per CDR3 protein. Counted here are roughly 620,000 distinct CDR3 sequences, roughly 46% occurring once; the ten biggest clones make up under 2%. Germline V gene sequence: CDR1 LGHDT, CDR2 YNNKEL (reference sequence). V was trimmed by 8 bases and J by 2 bases, leaving 10 bases between them. The CDR3 covers 12 residues. This specimen belongs to a study of post-analysis software for immune sequencing data. Study observations and caveats: Significantly lower normalized Chao1 diversity was found in patients with multiple sclerosis relative to controls. F measure clustering grouped samples strongly by preparation batch. A few TRBV segments occurring more often in patients than controls included TRBV5-6, TRBV5-1 and TRBV20-1.

Sequencing was carried out using blood. The receptor's source is a girl aged 5 to 17 with multiple sclerosis. This chain connects TRBV3-1 to TRBJ2-7; unclear D gene. CDR3 sequence (DNA): TGTGCCAGCTCGAGACTGGCCTACGAGCAGTACTTC. This sequence encodes CASSRLAYEQYF.